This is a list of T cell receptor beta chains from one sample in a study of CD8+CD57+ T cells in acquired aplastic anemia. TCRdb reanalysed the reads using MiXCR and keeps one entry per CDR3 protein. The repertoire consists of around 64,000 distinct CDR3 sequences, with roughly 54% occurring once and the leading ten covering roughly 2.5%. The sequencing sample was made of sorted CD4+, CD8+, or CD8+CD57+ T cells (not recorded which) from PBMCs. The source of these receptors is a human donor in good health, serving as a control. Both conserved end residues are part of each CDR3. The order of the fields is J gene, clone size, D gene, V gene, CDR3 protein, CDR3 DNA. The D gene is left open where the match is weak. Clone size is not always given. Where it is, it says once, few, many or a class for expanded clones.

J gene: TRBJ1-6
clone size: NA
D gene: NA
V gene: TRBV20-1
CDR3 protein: CSAARDNGAPLHF
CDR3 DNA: TGCAGTGCGGCCCGGGACAACGGGGCGCCCCTCCACTTT

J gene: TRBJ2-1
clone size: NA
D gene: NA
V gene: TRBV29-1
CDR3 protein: CSVVDRNNEQFF
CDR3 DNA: TGCAGCGTTGTGGACAGAAACAATGAGCAGTTCTTC

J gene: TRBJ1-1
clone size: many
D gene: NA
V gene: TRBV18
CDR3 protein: CASSSPTNTEAFF
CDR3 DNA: TGTGCCAGCTCATCCCCCACGAACACTGAAGCTTTCTTT

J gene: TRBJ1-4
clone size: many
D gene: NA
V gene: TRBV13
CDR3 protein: CEIGARMEKLFF
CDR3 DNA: TGTGAAATCGGGGCCCGAATGGAAAAACTGTTTTTT

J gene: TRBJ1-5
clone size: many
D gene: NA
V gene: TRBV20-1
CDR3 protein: CSAKEGDQPQHF
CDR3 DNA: TGCAGTGCTAAAGAGGGGGATCAGCCCCAGCATTTT

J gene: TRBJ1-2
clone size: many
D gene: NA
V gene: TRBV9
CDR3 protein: CARPDSNYGYTF
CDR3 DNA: TGTGCCAGACCGGACAGCAACTATGGCTACACCTTC

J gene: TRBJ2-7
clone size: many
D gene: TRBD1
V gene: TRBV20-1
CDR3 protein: CSAEGQGADNEQYF
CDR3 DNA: TGCAGTGCGGAGGGGCAGGGGGCAGACAACGAGCAGTACTTC

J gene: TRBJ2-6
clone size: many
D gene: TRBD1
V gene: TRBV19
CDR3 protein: CASSILGTGTSGANVLTF
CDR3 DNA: TGTGCCAGTAGTATCTTGGGGACAGGGACGTCTGGGGCCAACGTCCTGACTTTC

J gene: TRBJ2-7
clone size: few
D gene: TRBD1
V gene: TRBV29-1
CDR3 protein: CSVGDRISGTYEQYF
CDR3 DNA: TGCAGCGTTGGGGACAGGATCTCCGGCACCTACGAGCAGTACTTC

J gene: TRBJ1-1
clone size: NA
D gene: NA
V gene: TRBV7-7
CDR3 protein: CASSSRTVTEAFF
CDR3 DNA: TGTGCCAGCAGCTCCCGGACCGTCACTGAAGCTTTCTTT

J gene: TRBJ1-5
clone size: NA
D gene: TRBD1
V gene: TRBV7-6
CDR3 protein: CASSQGAGQPQHF
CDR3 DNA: TGTGCCAGCAGCCAGGGGGCTGGTCAGCCCCAGCATTTT

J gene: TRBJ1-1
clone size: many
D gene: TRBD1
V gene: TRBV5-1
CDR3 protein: CASSLEGAPTEAFF
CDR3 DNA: TGCGCCAGCAGCTTGGAGGGGGCGCCTACTGAAGCTTTCTTT

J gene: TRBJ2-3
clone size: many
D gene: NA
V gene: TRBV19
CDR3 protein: CASKNGGTDTQYF
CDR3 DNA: TGTGCCAGCAAGAACGGGGGCACAGATACGCAGTATTTT

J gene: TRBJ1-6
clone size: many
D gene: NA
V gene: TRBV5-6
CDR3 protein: CASSLRAVFSPLHF
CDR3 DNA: TGTGCCAGCAGCTTGAGGGCGGTATTTTCACCCCTCCACTTT

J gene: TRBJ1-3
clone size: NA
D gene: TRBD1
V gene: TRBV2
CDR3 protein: CASTTDRGGNTIYF
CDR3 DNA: TGTGCCAGCACCACGGACAGGGGCGGAAACACCATATATTTT

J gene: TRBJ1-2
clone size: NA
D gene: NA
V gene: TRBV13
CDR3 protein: CASSSPTIYGYTF
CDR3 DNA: TGTGCCAGCAGTTCTCCGACCATCTATGGCTACACCTTC

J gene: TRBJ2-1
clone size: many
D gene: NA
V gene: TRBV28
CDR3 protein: CASSQPDRRDEQFF
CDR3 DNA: TGTGCCAGCAGTCAACCTGACAGGCGAGATGAGCAGTTCTTC

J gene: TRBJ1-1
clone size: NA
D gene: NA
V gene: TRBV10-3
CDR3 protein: CASRSGARNTEAFF
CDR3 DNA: TGTGCCAGCAGATCCGGGGCACGTAACACTGAAGCTTTCTTT

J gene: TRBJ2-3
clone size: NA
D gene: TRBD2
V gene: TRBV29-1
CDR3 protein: CSVEGTSGGQNEQYF
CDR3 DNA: TGCAGCGTTGAAGGGACTAGCGGGGGTCAGAATGAGCAGTATTTT

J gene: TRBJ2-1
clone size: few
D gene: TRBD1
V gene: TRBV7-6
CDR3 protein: CASSLDRVNEQFF
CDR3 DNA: TGTGCCAGCAGCTTGGACAGGGTAAATGAGCAGTTCTTC

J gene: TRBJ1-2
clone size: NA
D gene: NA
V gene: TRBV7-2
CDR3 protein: CASSPGRTYGYTF
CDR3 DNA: TGTGCCAGCAGCCCCGGACGGACGTATGGCTACACCTTC

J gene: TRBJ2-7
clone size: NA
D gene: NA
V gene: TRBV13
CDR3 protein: CASPPVGWERPSCEQYF
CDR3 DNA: TGTGCCAGCCCCCCCGTGGGGTGGGAGCGACCTTCGTGCGAGCAGTACTTC

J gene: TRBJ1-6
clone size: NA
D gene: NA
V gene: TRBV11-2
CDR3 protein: CASSPKGQGSNSPLHF
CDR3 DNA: TGTGCCAGCAGCCCCAAGGGCCAGGGTTCTAATTCACCCCTCCACTTT

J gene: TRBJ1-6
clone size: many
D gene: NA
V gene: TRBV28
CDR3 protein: CASSLLRVGSPLHF
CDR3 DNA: TGTGCCAGCAGTTTACTCAGGGTTGGATCACCCCTCCACTTT

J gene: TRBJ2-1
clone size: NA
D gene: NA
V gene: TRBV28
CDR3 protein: CASTGRNTGTDSPIEQFF
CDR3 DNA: TGTGCCAGCACCGGAAGGAACACCGGGACGGACTCCCCAATTGAGCAGTTCTTC

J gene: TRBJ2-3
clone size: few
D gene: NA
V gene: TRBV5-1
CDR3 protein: CASSLEGVVTDTQYF
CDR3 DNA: TGCGCCAGCAGCTTGGAGGGGGTAGTCACAGATACGCAGTATTTT

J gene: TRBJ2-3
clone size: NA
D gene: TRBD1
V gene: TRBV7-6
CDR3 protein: CASSLAGGREDTQYF
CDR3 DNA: TGTGCCAGCAGCTTAGCAGGGGGCCGTGAAGATACGCAGTATTTT

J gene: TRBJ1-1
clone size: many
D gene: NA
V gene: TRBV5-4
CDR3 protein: CASISGSTDNTEAFF
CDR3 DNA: TGTGCCAGCATTTCGGGATCGACAGACAACACTGAAGCTTTCTTT

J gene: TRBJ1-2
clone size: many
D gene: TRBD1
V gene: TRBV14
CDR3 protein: CASRGDSSQAGYTF
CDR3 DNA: TGTGCCAGCAGAGGGGACAGCTCCCAGGCAGGCTACACCTTC

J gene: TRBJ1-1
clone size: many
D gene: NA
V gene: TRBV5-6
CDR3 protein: CASSFHRGANTEAFF
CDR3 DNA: TGTGCCAGCAGCTTTCATAGGGGCGCGAACACTGAAGCTTTCTTT

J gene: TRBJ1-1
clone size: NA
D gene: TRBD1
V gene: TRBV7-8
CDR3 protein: CAHDRGRSTEAFF
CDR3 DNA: TGTGCCCATGACAGGGGACGGAGCACTGAAGCTTTCTTT

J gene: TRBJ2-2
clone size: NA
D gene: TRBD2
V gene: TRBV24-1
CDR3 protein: CATGGLAANTGELFF
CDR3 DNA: TGTGCCACCGGGGGACTAGCAGCCAACACCGGGGAGCTGTTTTTT

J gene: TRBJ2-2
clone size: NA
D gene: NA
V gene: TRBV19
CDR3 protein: CASRVLSGELFF
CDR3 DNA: TGTGCCAGTAGAGTCTTAAGCGGGGAGCTGTTTTTT

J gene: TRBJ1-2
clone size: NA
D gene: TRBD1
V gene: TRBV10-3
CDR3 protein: CAISVTGVEGYTF
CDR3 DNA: TGTGCCATCAGTGTCACAGGGGTCGAAGGCTACACCTTC

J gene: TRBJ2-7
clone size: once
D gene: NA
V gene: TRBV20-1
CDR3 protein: CSARGGGGVGLSEQYF
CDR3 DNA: TGCAGTGCTAGAGGAGGTGGGGGAGTCGGGTTATCCGAGCAGTACTTC

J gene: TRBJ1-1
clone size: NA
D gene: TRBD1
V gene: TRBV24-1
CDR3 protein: CATSDRTGVGTKAFF
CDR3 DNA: TGTGCCACCAGTGACCGGACAGGGGTTGGGACTAAAGCTTTCTTT

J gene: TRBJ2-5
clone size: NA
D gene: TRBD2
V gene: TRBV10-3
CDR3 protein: CAISRLAGVQETQYF
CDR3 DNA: TGTGCCATCAGTAGACTAGCGGGGGTACAAGAGACCCAGTACTTC

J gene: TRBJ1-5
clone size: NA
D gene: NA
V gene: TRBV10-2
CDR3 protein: CASSETQHF
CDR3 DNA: TGCGCCAGCAGTGAGACCCAGCATTTT

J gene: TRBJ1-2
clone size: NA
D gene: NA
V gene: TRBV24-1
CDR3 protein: CATSDPNYGYTF
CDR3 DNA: TGTGCCACCAGTGATCCCAACTATGGCTACACCTTC

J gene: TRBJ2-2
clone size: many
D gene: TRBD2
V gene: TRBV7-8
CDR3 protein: CASSREEQRGTGELFF
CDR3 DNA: TGTGCCAGCAGCCGCGAGGAGCAGCGGGGCACCGGGGAGCTGTTTTTT

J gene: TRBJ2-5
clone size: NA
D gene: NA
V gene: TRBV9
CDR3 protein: CASSVAGGIGQETQYF
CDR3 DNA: TGTGCCAGCAGCGTAGCAGGGGGGATAGGCCAAGAGACCCAGTACTTC

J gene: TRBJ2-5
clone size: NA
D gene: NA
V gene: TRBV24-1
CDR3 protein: CATSDFRDITETQYF
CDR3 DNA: TGCGCCACCAGTGATTTCAGGGACATAACAGAGACCCAGTACTTC

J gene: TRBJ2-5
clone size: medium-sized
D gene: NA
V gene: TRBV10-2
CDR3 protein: CASSLGQRETQYF
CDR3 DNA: TGCGCCAGCAGTTTAGGACAGCGAGAGACCCAGTACTTC

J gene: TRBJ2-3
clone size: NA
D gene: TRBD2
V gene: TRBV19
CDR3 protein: CASSSLAGGADTQYF
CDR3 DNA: TGTGCCAGTAGTAGCCTAGCGGGGGGCGCAGATACGCAGTATTTT

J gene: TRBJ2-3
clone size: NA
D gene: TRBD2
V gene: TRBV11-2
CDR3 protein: CASSAGLAGGCDTQYF
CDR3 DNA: TGTGCCAGCAGCGCGGGACTAGCGGGAGGGTGCGATACGCAGTATTTT

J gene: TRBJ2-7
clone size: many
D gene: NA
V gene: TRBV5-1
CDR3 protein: CASSLGDGPYEQYF
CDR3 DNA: TGCGCCAGCAGCCTGGGGGACGGGCCCTACGAGCAGTACTTC

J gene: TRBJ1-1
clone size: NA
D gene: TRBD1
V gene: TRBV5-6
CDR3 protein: CASSWDSNTEAFF
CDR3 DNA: TGTGCCAGCAGCTGGGACAGTAACACTGAAGCTTTCTTT

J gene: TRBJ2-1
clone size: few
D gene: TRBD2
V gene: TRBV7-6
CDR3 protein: CASSLGPAGAGRNEQFF
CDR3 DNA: TGTGCCAGCAGCTTAGGTCCAGCGGGAGCGGGTAGGAATGAGCAGTTCTTC

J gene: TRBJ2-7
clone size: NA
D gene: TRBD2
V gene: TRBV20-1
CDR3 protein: CSARLAGGTYEQYF
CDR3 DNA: TGCAGTGCTAGGCTAGCGGGGGGGACCTACGAGCAGTACTTC

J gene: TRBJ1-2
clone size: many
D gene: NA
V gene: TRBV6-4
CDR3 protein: CASSDQGLGGYTF
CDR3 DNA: TGTGCCAGCAGTGATCAGGGTCTCGGTGGCTACACCTTC